The source of this TCR beta chain is a study of blood T cell repertoires in COVID-19. Study overall: COVID-19 samples collected from the United States, Italy and Spain covered acute and convalescent phases. T cells, B-cell-depleted T cells, or PBMCs supplied cDNA or gDNA.

In Seattle, patients joined the study during active infection and were tracked longitudinally. CDR3 length: 15 residues. Losses at the gene ends were 0 bases for V and 4 bases for J; bases not matched to a gene: 6. Germline V gene lookup returns CDR1 SGDLS and CDR2 YYNGEE. Original analysis: The assay estimated nucleated cells by amplifying reference gene primers. Method: immunoSEQ multiplex PCR; TCRdb's copy keeps in-frame clones and lacks some. That table is the source of V, J and clone size, and D and trimming were worked out from the DNA. The profile shows about 360,000 clones, approximately 86% of them singletons.

The J gene is TRBJ2-7, the V gene TRBV9; TRBD2 agrees at 8 bases. This TCR came from a woman aged 60-75 years with COVID-19, enrolled during active disease. Sequencing used peripheral blood. This CDR3 is CASSVGTGGQYEQYF. CDR3 bases: TGTGCCAGCAGCGTAGGAACGGGGGGGCAATACGAGCAGTACTTC.